This T cell receptor beta chain was obtained from a study of beta chain features in type 1 diabetes. Study-wide results and limits: Patients' naive, central memory and Treg TCRB repertoires seemed closer to one another than those of healthy donors.

About this clone itself: The antigen is unknown.

The authors reverse transcribed all of the isolated RNA, so sequencing captured expressed TCRB transcripts. Method: immunoSEQ multiplex PCR; TCRdb's copy keeps in-frame clones and lacks some. This table holds approximately 330,000 clones, roughly 9.6% found once. The CDR3 contains 12 residues. Germline V gene data show CDR1 as GTSNPN and CDR2 as SVGIG (reference sequence). This clonotype originated in a woman in her twenties or thirties in good health. The rearrangement joins TRBV30 to TRBJ1-4; D perhaps matches TRBD1 (5 bases). The sample was naive CD4+ T cells from blood. The CDR3 region is CGLGRGNEKLFF. The CDR3 DNA reads as TGTGGCCTGGGGCGGGGTAATGAAAAACTGTTTTTT. The full variable domain, in which reference TRBV30 and TRBJ1-4 provide the parts outside the CDR3, is SQTIHQWPATLVQPVGSPLSLECTVEGTSNPNLYWYRQAAGRGLQLLFYSVGIGQISSEVPQNLSASRPQDRQFILSSKKLLLSDSGFYLCGLGRGNEKLFFGSGTQLSVL.